This paragraph covers one TCR beta chain sequence. In the authors' workflow: Amplifying reference gene primers gave estimates of nucleated cell counts. TCRdb keeps only in-frame clones here, not all; method: immunoSEQ multiplex PCR. Clone size and V and J calls were adopted from that table, with D and trimming inferred from the DNA. The table records over 200,000 clones, around 80% of them present only once. The sample belongs to a study of blood T cell repertoires in COVID-19. Study-wide background: Whether acute or convalescent, the COVID-19 samples came from the United States, Italy and Spain. Nucleic acid was either cDNA or gDNA, and it came from T cells, B-cell-depleted T cells, or PBMCs.

With V trimmed by 4 bases and J by 7 bases, 10 bases remained unmatched. Germline V CDR1 and CDR2: SGHRS, YFSETQ. This CDR3 contains 14 residues. The origin of this receptor is a woman older than 75 with COVID-19, enrolled during active disease. The J gene is TRBJ2-7, the V gene TRBV5-1; the match to TRBD1 covers 8 bases. The sequencing input was peripheral blood. CDR3 sequence reads: CASSGRQGPLEQYF. CDR3 DNA: TGCGCCAGCAGCGGACGACAGGGGCCTTTGGAGCAGTACTTC.